This TCR beta chain was documented in a study of T cells after yellow fever vaccination. The authors made TCR cDNA by 5'RACE template switching, adding a universal primer site and UMIs. TCRdb reprocessed the 5' RACE reads with MiXCR, giving one entry per CDR3 protein. The repertoire holds roughly 500,000 distinct CDR3 sequences, with 15% to 20% as singletons. The germline gives CDR1 SQVTM, CDR2 ANQGSEA. J gave up 4 bases and V 5 bases, and 5 bases lay outside the gene matches. CDR3 size: 12 residues. The specimen comprised PBMCs, sampled 15 days after the yellow fever booster vaccination. The chain combines TRBV29-1 with TRBJ2-7, with 7 bases that match TRBD1. This TCR was sampled from a man younger than 45 who received the YFV17D yellow fever vaccine. CDR3 residues: CSVPNRGYEQYF. The DNA of the CDR3 is TGCAGCGTTCCCAACAGGGGATACGAGCAGTACTTC.